Sequencing of this TCR beta chain was carried out in a study of T cells expressing NK-cell markers (dated by TCRdb to about 2020). For the wider study: TCR beta-chain repertoires were profiled in sorted CD3+CD56+NKG2C+, CD3+CD56+NKG2C- and CD3+CD56-NKG2C+ T-cell subsets from roughly eight donors. Among the eight sequenced donors, only one was HCMV-seronegative, while the other seven were HCMV-seropositive. Randomly selected healthy volunteers, three men and five women, were used as the eight sequenced donors. Illumina HiSeq 2000/2500, MiSeq or NextSeq was used to sequence libraries as 2 x 150 bp reads.

The CDR3 runs 14 residues from the cysteine to the phenylalanine. No coding sequence is recorded. The CDR1 and CDR2 encoded by the germline V gene (reference sequence) are DFQATT and SNEGSKA. As to this clonotype: No antigen is known for it.

To determine HCMV serostatus, a commercial ELISA kit was used to detect HCMV-specific IgG in serum. Ficoll density gradient centrifugation was used to isolate peripheral blood mononuclear cells from blood. Broad study findings and their caveats: Whether the expanded NKG2C-expressing T cell clones were specific for HCMV antigens was left unclear. For over five donors, the dominant CD3+CD56+NKG2C+ clonotypes were among the top 10 CD8+ clonotypes and accounted for roughly 1.0-7.5% of CD8+ T cells. Those dominant clonotypes were again the most abundant among CD3+CD56-NKG2C+ cells in a handful of donors, at about 25-65%.

Sequencing took place on an Illumina HiSeq 2000. 5'RACE template switching, by which a universal primer site and unique molecular identifiers were added, was used to make TCR beta cDNA libraries. Synthesis of cDNA was primed from the TCR beta constant segment and was followed by two consecutive PCR amplification steps. In the original analysis: MIGEC was used to demultiplex reads and group reads by UMI, and MiTCR was used to assemble and quantify clonotypes. To exclude erroneous sequences, any TCR cDNA sequence not supported by at least two reads was discarded. The tcR package was used for downstream repertoire analysis, with clonotypes matched between fractions based on CDR3 nucleotide sequence plus V segment. VDJmatch was used to annotate antigen specificity against VDJdb, with one amino acid substitution in CDR3 permitted. Following TCRdb reprocessing, every CDR3 protein sequence forms one entry, and DNA is not provided. The V and J calls were determined by TCRdb, not by the authors. The sample has roughly 350,000 distinct CDR3 sequences on record. 4% to 6.5% of the sample rests with the top ten.

The TCR was taken from a man aged 18 to 69 in good health. Rearrangement joined TRBV20-1 to TRBJ2-1; with no DNA, the TCRdb D assignment of TRBD1 cannot be verified. Material: blood T cells: a sorted CD56 or NKG2C T cell subset, CD4+ or CD8+ T cells, or bulk PBMC T cells (not recorded which). The CDR3 sequence is CSASGPPSYNEQFF.